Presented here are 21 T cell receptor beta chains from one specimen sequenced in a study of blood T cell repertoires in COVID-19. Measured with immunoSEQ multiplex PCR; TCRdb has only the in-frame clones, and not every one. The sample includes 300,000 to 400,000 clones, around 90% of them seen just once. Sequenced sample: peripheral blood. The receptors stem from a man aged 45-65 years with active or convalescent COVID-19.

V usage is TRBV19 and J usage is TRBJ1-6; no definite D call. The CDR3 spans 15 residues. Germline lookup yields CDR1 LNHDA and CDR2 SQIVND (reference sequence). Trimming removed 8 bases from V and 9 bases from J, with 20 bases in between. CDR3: CASREWQAIGSPLHF. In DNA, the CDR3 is TGTGCCAGTCGCGAGTGGCAGGCAATCGGTTCACCCCTCCACTTT.

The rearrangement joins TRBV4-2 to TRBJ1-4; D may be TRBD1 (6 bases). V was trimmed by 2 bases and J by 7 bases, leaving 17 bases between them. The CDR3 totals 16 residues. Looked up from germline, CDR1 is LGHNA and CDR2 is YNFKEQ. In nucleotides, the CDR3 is TGTGCCAGCAGCCAACTTCAGACAGGAAACGCTGAAAAACTGTTTTTT. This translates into CASSQLQTGNAEKLFF.

CDR3 amino acids: CASSQSGQGSNQPQHF. CDR3 nucleotide sequence: TGCGCCAGCAGTCAATCGGGACAGGGAAGCAATCAGCCCCAGCATTTT. The chain carries TRBV23-1 and TRBJ1-5, with 9 bases fitting TRBD1. TRBV23-1 is assigned to the ORF class and has an uncertain function. The CDR3 runs 16 residues. The trim removed 0 bases at V and 1 base at J, leaving 1 base unmatched.

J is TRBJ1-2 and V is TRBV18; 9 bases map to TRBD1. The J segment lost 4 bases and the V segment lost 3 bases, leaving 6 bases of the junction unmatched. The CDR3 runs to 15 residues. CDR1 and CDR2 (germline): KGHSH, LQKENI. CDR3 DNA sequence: TGTGCCAGCTCACCCGGGACAGGGATGCCCTATGGCTACACCTTC. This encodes CASSPGTGMPYGYTF.

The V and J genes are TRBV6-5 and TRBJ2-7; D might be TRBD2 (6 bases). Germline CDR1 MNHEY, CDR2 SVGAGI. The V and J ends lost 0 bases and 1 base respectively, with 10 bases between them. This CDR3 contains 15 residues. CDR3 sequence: CASSYSSRGSYEQYF. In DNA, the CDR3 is TGTGCCAGCAGTTACTCGTCCCGGGGGTCCTACGAGCAGTACTTC.

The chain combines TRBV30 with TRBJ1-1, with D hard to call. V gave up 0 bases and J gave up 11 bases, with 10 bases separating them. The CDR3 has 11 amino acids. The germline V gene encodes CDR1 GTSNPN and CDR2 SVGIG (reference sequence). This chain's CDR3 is CAWSVPGRAFF. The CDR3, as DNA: TGTGCCTGGAGTGTACCGGGGAGGGCTTTCTTT. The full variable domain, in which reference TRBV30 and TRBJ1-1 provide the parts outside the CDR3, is SQTIHQWPATLVQPVGSPLSLECTVEGTSNPNLYWYRQAAGRGLQLLFYSVGIGQISSEVPQNLSASRPQDRQFILSSKKLLLSDSGFYLCAWSVPGRAFFGQGTRLTVV.

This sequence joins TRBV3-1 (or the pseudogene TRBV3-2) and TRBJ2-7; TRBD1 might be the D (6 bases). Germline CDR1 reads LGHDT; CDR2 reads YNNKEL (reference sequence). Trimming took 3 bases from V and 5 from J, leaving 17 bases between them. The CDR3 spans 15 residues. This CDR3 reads CASSQVYRVGHEQYF. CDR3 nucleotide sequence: TGTGCCAGCAGCCAGGTATACAGGGTAGGCCACGAGCAGTACTTC.

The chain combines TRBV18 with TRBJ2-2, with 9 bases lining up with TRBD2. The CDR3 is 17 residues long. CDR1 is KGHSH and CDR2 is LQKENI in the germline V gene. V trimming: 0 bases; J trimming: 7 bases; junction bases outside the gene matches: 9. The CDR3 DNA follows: TGTGCCAGCTCACCACCGGCCAGCGGGAGGCGTGTCGGGGAGCTGTTTTTT. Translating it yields CASSPPASGRRVGELFF.

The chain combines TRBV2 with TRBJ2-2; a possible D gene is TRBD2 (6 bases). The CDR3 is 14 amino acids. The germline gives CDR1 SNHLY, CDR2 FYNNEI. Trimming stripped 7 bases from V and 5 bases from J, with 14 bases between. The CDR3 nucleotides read TGTGCCAGCATGGTCGGGAGTGTTACCGGGGAGCTGTTTTTT. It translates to CASMVGSVTGELFF.

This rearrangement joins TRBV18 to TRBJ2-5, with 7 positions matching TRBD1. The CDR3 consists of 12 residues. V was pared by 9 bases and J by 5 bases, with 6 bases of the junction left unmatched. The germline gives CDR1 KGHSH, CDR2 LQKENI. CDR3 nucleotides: TGTGCCAGTGAAGAACAGGGGGAGACCCAGTACTTC. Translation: CASEEQGETQYF.

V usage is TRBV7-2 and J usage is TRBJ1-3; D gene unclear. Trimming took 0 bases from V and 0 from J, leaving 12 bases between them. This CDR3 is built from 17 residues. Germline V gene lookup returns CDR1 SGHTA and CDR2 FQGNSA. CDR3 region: CASSLAALTSSGNTIYF. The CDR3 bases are TGTGCCAGCAGCTTAGCCGCCCTGACTTCCTCTGGAAACACCATATATTTT.

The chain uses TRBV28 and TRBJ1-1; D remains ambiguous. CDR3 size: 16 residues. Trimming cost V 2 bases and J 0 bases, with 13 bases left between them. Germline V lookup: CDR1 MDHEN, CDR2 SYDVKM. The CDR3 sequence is CASSLNVRHMNTEAFF. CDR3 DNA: TGTGCCAGCAGTTTAAATGTGAGGCACATGAACACTGAAGCTTTCTTT.

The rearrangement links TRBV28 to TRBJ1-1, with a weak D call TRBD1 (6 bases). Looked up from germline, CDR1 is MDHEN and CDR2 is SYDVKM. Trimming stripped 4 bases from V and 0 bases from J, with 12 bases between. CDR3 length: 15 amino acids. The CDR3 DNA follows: TGTGCCAGCAGTTCGATCGGACAGTTGAACACTGAAGCTTTCTTT. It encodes CASSSIGQLNTEAFF.

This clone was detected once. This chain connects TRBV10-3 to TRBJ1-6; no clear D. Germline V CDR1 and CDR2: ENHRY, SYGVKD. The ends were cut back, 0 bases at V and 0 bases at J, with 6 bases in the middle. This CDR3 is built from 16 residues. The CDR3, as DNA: TGTGCCATCAGTGAGTCTCTCAGCTCCTATAATTCACCCCTCCACTTT. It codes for CAISESLSSYNSPLHF.

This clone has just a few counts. In DNA, the CDR3 is TGCGCCAGCAGCCAAGAGGAGGACAGGGGCAACTATGGCTACACCTTC. This encodes CASSQEEDRGNYGYTF. The chain is built from TRBV4-3 and TRBJ1-2, with TRBD1 matching over 9 bases. The V gene's germline CDR1 is LGHNA and CDR2 YSLEER. CDR3 length: 16 residues. The junction had 4 bases not matched to a gene; V was cut back by 0 bases and J by 2 bases.

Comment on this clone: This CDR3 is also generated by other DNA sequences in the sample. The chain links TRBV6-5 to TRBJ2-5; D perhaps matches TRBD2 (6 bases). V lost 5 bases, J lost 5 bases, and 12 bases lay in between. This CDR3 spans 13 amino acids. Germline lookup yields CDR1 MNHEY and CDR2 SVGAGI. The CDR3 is CASSPPRGETQYF. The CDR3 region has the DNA TGTGCCAGCAGTCCCCCCCGGGGGGAGACCCAGTACTTC.

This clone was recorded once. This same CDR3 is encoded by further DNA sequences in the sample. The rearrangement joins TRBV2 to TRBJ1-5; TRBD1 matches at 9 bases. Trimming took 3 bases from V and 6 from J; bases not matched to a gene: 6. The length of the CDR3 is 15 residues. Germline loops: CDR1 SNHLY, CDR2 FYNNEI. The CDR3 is CASSERGQGGQPQHF. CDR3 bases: TGTGCCAGCAGTGAGAGGGGACAGGGAGGTCAGCCCCAGCATTTT.

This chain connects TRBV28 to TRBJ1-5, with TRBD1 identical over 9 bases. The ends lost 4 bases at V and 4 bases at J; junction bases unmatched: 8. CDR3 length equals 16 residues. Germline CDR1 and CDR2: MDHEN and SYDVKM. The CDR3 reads CASSSPGTGRNQPQHF. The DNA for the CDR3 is TGTGCCAGCAGTTCACCCGGGACAGGGCGTAATCAGCCCCAGCATTTT.

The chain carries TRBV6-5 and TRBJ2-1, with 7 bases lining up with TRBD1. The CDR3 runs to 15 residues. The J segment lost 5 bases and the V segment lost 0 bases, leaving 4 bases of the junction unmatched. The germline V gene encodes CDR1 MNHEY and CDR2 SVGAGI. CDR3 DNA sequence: TGTGCCAGCAGTTACTCGAGACAGGGTAACAATGAGCAGTTCTTC. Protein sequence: CASSYSRQGNNEQFF.

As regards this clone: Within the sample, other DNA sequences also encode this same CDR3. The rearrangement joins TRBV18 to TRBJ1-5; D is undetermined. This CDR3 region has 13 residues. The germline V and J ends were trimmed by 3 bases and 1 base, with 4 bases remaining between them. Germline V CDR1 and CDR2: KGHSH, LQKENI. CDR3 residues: CASSPGSNQPQHF. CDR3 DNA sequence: TGTGCCAGCTCACCTGGCAGCAATCAGCCCCAGCATTTT. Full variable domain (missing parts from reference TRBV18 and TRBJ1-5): NAGVMQNPRHLVRRRGQEARLRCSPMKGHSHVYWYRQLPEEGLKFMVYLQKENIIDESGMPKERFSAEFPKEGPSILRIQQVVRGDSAAYFCASSPGSNQPQHFGDGTRLSIL.

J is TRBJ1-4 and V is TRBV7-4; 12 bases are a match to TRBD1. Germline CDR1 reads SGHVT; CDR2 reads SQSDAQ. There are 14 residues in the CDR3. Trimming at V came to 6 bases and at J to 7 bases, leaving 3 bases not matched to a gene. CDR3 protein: CASRGTGGSEKLFF. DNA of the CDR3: TGTGCCAGCAGGGGGACAGGGGGCAGTGAAAAACTGTTTTTT.